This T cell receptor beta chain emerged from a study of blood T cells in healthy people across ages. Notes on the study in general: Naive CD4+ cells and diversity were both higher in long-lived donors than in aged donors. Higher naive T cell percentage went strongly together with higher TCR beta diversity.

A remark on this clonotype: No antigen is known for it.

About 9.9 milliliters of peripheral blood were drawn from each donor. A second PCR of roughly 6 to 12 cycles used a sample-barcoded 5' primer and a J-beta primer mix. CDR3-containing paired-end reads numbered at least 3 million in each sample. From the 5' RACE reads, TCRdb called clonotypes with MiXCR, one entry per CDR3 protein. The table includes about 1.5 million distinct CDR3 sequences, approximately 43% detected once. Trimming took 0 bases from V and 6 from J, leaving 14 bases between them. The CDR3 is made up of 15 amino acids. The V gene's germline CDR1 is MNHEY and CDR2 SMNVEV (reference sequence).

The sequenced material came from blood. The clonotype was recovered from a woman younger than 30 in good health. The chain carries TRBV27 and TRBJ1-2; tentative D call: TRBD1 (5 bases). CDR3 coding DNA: TGTGCCAGCAGTTTATCCCCGGGGGGTTGGGATGGCTACACCTTC. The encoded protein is CASSLSPGGWDGYTF.